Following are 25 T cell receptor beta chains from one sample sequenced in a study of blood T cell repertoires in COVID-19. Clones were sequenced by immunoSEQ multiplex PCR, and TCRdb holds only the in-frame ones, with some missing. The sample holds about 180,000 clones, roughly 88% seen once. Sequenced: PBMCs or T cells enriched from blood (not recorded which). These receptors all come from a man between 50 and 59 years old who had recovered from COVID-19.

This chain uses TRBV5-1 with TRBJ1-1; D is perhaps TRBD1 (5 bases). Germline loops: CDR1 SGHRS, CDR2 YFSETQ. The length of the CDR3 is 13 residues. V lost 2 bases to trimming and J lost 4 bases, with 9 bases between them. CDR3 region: CASSFTGTTEAFF. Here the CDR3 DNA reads TGCGCCAGCAGCTTCACAGGTACCACTGAAGCTTTCTTT.

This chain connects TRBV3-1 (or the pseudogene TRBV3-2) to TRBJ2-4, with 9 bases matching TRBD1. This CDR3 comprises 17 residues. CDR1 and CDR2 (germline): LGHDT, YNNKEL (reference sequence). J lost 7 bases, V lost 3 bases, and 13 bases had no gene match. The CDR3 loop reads CASSHEPGTGTENIQYF. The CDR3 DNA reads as TGTGCCAGCAGCCATGAACCCGGGACAGGGACGGAGAACATTCAGTACTTC.

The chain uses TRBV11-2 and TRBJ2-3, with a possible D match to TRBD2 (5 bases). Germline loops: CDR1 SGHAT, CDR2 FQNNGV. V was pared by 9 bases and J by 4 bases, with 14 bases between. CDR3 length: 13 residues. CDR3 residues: CASCAGLADTQYF. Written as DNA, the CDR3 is TGTGCCAGTTGTGCCGGACTCGCAGATACGCAGTATTTT.

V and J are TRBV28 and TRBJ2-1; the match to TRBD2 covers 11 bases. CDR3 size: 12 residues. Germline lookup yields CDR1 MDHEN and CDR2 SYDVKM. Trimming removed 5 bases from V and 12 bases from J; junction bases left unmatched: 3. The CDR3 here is CASSPLAGGQFF. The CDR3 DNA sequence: TGTGCCAGCAGTCCCCTAGCGGGGGGGCAGTTCTTC.

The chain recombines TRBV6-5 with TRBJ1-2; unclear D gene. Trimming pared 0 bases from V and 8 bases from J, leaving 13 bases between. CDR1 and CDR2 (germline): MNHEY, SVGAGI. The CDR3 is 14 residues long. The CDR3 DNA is TGTGCCAGCAGTTACTCGGCAGGTCAAGGCGGCTACACCTTC. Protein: CASSYSAGQGGYTF.

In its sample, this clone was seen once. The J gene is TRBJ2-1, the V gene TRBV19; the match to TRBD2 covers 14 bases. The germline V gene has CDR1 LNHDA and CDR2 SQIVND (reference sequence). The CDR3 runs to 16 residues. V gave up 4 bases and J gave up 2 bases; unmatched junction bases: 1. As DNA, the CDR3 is TGTGCCAGTAGTAAGACTAGCGGGGGGGCCTACAATGAGCAGTTCTTC. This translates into CASSKTSGGAYNEQFF. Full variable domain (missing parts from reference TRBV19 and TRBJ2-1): DGGITQSPKYLFRKEGQNVTLSCEQNLNHDAMYWYRQDPGQGLRLIYYSQIVNDFQKGDIAEGYSVSREKKESFPLTVTSAQKNPTAFYLCASSKTSGGAYNEQFFGPGTRLTVL.

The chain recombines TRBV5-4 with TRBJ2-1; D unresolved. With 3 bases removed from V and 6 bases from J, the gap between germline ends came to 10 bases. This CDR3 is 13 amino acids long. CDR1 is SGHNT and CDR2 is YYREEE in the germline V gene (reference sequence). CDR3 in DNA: TGTGCCAGCAGCTCAAGTCCAGGCAATGAGCAGTTCTTC. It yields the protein CASSSSPGNEQFF.

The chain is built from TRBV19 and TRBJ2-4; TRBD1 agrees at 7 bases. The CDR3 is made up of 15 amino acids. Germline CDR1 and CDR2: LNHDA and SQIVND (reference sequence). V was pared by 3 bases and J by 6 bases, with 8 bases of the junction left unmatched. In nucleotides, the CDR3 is TGTGCCAGTAGTATCCCCTTGGGACAGCTAAACATTCAGTACTTC. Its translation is CASSIPLGQLNIQYF.

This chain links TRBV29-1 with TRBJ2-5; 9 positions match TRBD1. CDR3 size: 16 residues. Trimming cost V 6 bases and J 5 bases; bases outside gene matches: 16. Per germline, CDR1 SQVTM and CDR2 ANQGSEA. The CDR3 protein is CSVRRSGTGIRETQYF. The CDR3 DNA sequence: TGCAGCGTCAGACGCTCCGGGACAGGGATAAGGGAGACCCAGTACTTC.

The CDR3 DNA is TGCGCCAGCAGTGAACGACAAAGGTCGCCCATGAACACTGAAGCTTTCTTT. As protein: CASSERQRSPMNTEAFF. This chain connects TRBV10-1 to TRBJ1-1; no clear D. The ends were cut back, 3 bases at V and 0 bases at J, with 17 bases in the middle. Germline CDR1 is WNHNN and CDR2 is SYGVQD (reference sequence). The CDR3 runs 17 residues.

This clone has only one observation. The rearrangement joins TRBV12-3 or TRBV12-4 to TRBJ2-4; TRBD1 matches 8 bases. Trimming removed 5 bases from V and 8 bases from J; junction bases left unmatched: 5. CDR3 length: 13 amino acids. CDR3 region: CASSIRGPDIQYF. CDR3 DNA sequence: TGTGCCAGCAGTATCAGGGGGCCGGACATTCAGTACTTC.

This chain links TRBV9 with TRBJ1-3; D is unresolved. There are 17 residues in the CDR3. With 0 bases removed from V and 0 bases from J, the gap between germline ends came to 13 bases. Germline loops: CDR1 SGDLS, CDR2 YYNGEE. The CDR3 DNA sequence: TGTGCCAGCAGCGTAGTCCAGAGGCATAACTCTGGAAACACCATATATTTT. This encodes CASSVVQRHNSGNTIYF. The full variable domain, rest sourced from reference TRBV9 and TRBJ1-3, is DSGVTQTPKHLITATGQRVTLRCSPRSGDLSVYWYQQSLDQGLQFLIQYYNGEERAKGNILERFSAQQFPDLHSELNLSSLELGDSALYFCASSVVQRHNSGNTIYFGEGSWLTVV.

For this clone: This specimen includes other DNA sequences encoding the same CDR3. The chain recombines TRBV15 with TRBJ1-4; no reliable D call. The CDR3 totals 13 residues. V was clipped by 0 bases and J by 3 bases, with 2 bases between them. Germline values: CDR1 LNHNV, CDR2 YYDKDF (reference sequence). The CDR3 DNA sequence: TGTGCCACCAGCAGAGACTCTAATGAAAAACTGTTTTTT. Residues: CATSRDSNEKLFF.

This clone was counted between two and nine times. The CDR3 protein is CSVLTLRGANVLTF. Here the CDR3 DNA reads TGCAGCGTCCTGACACTCAGAGGGGCCAACGTCCTGACTTTC. The V call is TRBV29-1, the J call TRBJ2-6; no firm D call. Trimming removed 6 bases from V and 4 bases from J, with 13 bases in between. The CDR3 contains 14 residues. The germline V gene encodes CDR1 SQVTM and CDR2 ANQGSEA.

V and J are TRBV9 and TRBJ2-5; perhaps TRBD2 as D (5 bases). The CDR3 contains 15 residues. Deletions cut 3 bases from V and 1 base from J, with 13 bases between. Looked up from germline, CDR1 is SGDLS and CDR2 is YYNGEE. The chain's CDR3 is CASSGNGLPQETQYF. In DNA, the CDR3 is TGTGCCAGCAGCGGAAACGGACTGCCCCAAGAGACCCAGTACTTC.

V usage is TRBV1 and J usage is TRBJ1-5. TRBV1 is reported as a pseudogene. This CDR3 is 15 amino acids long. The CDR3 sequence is CTSSLWLRASWPQHF. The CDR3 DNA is TGCACCAGCAGCCTCTGGTTGAGGGCCAGTTGGCCCCAGCATTTT.

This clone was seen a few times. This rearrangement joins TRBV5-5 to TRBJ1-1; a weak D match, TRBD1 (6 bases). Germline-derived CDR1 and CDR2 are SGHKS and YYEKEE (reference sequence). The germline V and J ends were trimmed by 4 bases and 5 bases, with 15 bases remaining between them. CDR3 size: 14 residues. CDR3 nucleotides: TGTGCCAGCAGCGCTGACAGGATTGCTACTGAAGCTTTCTTT. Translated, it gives CASSADRIATEAFF.

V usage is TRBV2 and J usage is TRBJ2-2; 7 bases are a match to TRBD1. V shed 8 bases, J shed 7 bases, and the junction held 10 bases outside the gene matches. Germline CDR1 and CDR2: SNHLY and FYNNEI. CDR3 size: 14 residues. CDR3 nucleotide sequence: TGTGCCAGCGCTGGTATAGGGGGCAACGGGGAGCTGTTTTTT. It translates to CASAGIGGNGELFF.

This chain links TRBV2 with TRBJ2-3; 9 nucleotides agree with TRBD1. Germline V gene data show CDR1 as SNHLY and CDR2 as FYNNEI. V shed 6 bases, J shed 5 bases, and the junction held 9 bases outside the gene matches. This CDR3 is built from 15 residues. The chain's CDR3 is CASRYRGREGDTQYF. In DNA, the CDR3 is TGTGCCAGCAGATACAGGGGGCGCGAGGGAGATACGCAGTATTTT. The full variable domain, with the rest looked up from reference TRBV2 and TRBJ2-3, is EPEVTQTPSHQVTQMGQEVILRCVPISNHLYFYWYRQILGQKVEFLVSFYNNEISEKSEIFDDQFSVERPDGSNFTLKIRSTKLEDSAMYFCASRYRGREGDTQYFGPGTRLTVL.

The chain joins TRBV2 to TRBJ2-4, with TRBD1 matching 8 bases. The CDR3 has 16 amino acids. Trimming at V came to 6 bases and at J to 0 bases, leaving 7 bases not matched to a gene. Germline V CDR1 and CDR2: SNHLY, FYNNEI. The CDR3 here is CASRYQGARAKNIQYF. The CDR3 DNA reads TGTGCCAGCAGGTATCAGGGGGCAAGAGCCAAAAACATTCAGTACTTC.

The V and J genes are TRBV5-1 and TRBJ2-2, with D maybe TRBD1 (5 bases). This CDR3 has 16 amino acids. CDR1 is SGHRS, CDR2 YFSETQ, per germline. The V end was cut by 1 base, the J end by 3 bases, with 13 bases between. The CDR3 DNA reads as TGCGCCAGCAGCTTGATTCCAGGGATCGACACCGGGGAGCTGTTTTTT. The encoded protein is CASSLIPGIDTGELFF. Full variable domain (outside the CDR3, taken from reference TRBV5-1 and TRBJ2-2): KAGVTQTPRYLIKTRGQQVTLSCSPISGHRSVSWYQQTPGQGLQFLFEYFSETQRNKGNFPGRFSGRQFSNSRSEMNVSTLELGDSALYLCASSLIPGIDTGELFFGEGSRLTVL.

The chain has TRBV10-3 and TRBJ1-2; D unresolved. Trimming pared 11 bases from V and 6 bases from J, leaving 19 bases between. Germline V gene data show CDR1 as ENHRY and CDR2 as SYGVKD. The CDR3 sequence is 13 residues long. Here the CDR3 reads CASKGGGRDGYTF. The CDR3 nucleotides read TGTGCCTCAAAGGGCGGAGGAAGAGATGGCTACACCTTC.

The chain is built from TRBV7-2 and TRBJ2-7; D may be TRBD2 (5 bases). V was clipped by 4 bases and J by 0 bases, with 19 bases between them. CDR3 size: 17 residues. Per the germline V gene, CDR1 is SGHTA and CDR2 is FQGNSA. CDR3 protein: CASSSRELLLNSYEQYF. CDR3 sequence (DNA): TGTGCCAGCAGCTCGAGGGAGCTTCTACTCAACTCCTACGAGCAGTACTTC. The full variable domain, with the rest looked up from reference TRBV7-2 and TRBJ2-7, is GAGVSQSPSNKVTEKGKDVELRCDPISGHTALYWYRQSLGQGLEFLIYFQGNSAPDKSGLPSDRFSAERTGGSVSTLTIQRTQQEDSAVYLCASSSRELLLNSYEQYFGPGTRLTVT.

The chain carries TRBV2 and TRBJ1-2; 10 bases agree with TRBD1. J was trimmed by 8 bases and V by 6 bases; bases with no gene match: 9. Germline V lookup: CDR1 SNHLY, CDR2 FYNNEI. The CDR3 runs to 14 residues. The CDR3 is CASRFSGTGDGYTF. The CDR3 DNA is TGTGCCAGCAGATTTTCCGGGACAGGGGACGGCTACACCTTC.

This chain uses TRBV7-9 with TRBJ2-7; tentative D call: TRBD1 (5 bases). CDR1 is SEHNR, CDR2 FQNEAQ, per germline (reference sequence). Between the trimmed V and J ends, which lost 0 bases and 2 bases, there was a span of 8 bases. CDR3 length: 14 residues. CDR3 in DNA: TGTGCCAGCAGCTTAGCAGGGGTTCCCTACGAGCAGTACTTC. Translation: CASSLAGVPYEQYF.